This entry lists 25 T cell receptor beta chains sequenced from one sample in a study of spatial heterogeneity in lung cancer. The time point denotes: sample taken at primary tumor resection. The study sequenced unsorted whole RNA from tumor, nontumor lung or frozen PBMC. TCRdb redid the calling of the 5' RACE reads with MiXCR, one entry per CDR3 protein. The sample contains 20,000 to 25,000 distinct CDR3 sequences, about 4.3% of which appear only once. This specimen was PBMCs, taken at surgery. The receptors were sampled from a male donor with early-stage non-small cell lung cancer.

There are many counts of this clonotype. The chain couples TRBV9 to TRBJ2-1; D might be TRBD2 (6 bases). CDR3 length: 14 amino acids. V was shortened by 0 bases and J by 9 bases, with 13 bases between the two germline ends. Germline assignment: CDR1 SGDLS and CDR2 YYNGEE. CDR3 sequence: CASSVDPGRGEQFF. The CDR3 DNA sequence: TGTGCCAGCAGCGTAGATCCGGGGCGGGGTGAGCAGTTCTTC.

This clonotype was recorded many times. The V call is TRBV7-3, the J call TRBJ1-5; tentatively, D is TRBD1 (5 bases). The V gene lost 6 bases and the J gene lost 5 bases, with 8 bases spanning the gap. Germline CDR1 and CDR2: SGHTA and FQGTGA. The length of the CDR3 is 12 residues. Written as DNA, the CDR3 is TGTGCCAGCAGAGGGGACGATCAGCCCCAGCATTTT. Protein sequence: CASRGDDQPQHF.

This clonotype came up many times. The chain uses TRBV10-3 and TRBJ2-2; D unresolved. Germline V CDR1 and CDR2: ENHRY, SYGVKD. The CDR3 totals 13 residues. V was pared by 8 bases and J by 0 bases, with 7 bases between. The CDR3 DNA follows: TGTGCCATCTTAACTGCGAACACCGGGGAGCTGTTTTTT. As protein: CAILTANTGELFF.

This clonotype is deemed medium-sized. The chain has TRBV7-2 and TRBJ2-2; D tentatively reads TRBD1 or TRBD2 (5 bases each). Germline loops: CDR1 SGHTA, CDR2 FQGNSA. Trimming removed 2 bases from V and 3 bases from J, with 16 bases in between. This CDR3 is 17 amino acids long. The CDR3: CASSLSPRGAYTGELFF. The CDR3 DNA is TGTGCCAGCAGCTTAAGCCCCCGGGGCGCCTACACCGGGGAGCTGTTTTTT.

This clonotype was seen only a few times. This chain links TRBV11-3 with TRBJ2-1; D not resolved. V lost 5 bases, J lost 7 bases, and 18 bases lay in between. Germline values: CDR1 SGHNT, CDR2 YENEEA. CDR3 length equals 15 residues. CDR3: CASSHYDSSGNEQFF. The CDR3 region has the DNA TGTGCCAGCAGCCATTACGACTCCTCCGGGAATGAGCAGTTCTTC.

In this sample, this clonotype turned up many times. The CDR3 DNA sequence: TGCGCCAGCAGCCCCGCGGGACAGGGCCATCAGCCCCAGCATTTT. As protein: CASSPAGQGHQPQHF. The rearrangement uses TRBV5-1 and TRBJ1-5; TRBD1 matches at 9 bases. The CDR3 has 15 amino acids. Per germline, CDR1 SGHRS and CDR2 YFSETQ. Germline trimming cut 4 bases from V and 5 bases from J; bases unmatched to any gene: 7.

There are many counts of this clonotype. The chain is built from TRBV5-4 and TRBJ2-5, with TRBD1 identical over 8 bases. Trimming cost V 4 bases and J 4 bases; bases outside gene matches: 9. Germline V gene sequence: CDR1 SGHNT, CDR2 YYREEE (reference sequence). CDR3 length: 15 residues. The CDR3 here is CASSGWTGQGETQYF. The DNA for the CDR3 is TGTGCCAGCAGCGGATGGACAGGGCAGGGAGAGACCCAGTACTTC.

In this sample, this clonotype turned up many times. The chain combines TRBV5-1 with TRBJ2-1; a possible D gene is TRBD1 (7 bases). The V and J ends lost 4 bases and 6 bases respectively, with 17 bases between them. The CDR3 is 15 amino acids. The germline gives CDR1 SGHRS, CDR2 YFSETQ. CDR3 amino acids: CASSPQGGAPNEQFF. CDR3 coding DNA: TGCGCCAGCAGCCCCCAGGGGGGTGCCCCCAATGAGCAGTTCTTC.

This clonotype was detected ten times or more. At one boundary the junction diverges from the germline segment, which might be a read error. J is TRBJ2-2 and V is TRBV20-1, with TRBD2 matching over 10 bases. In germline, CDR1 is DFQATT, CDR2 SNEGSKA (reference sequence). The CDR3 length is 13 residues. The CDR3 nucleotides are TGCAGTTCTAGCGGGAGTATCTCCGGGGAGCTGTTTTTT. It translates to CSSSGSISGELFF.

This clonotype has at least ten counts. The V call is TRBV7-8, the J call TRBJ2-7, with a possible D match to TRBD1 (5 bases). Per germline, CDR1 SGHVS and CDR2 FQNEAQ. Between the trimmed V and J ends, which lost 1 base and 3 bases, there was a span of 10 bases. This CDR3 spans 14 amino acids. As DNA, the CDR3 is TGTGCCAGCAGCTTAGGGCAGGGTCTCTACGAGCAGTACTTC. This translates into CASSLGQGLYEQYF.

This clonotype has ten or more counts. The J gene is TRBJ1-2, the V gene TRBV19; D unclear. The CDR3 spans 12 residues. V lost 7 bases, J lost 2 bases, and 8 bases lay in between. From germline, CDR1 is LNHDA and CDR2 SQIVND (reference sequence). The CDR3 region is CASKDMNYGYTF. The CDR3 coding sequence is TGTGCCAGTAAAGACATGAACTATGGCTACACCTTC.

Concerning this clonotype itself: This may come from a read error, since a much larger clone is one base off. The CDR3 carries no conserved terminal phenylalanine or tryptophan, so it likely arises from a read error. The CDR3 DNA follows: TGCAGTGCTAGATCGACCGGGACTAGCGGACAAGAGACCCAGTACATC. Translation: CSARSTGTSGQETQYI. The gene calls are TRBV20-1 and TRBJ2-5; TRBD2 matches 11 bases. The germline gives CDR1 DFQATT, CDR2 SNEGSKA (reference sequence). Trimming removed 2 bases from V and 2 bases from J; junction bases left unmatched: 7. This CDR3 region has 16 residues.

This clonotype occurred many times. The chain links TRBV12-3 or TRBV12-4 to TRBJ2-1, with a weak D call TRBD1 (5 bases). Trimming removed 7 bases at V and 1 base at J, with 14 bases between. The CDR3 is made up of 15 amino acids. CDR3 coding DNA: TGTGCCAGCAACGGTCTAGGGGTATCCTACAATGAGCAGTTCTTC. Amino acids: CASNGLGVSYNEQFF.

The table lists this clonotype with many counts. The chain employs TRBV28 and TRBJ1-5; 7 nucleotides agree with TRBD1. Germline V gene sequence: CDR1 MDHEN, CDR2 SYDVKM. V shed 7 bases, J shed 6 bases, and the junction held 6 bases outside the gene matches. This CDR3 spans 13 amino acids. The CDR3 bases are TGTGCCAGCACAGGGGGTTTCGTTCAGCCCCAGCATTTT. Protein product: CASTGGFVQPQHF.

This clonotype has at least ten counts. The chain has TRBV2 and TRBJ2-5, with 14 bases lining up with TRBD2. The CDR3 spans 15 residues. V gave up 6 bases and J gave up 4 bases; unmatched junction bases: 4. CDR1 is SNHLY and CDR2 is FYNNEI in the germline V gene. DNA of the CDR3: TGTGCCAGCAGGGCCGGACTAGCGGGAGGAGAGACCCAGTACTTC. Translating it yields CASRAGLAGGETQYF.

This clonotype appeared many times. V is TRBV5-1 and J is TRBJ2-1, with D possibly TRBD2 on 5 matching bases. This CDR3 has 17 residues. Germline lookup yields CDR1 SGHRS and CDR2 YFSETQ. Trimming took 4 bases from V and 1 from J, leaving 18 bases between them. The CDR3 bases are TGCGCCAGCAGCCTATTTCTGGTGGGAGTGTCCTACAATGAGCAGTTCTTC. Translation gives CASSLFLVGVSYNEQFF.

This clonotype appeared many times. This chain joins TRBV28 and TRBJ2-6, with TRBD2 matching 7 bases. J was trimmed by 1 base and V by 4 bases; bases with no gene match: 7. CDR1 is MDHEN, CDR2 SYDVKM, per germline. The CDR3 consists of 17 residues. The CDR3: CASSSSGAPSGANVLTF. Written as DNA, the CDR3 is TGTGCCAGCAGTTCCAGCGGGGCACCATCTGGGGCCAACGTCCTGACTTTC.

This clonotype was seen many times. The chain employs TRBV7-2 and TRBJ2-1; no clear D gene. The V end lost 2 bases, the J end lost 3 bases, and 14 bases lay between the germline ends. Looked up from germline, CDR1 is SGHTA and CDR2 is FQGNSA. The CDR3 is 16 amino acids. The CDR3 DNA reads TGTGCCAGCAGCTTAAGGTTTACGGGTAGCTACAATGAGCAGTTCTTC. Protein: CASSLRFTGSYNEQFF.

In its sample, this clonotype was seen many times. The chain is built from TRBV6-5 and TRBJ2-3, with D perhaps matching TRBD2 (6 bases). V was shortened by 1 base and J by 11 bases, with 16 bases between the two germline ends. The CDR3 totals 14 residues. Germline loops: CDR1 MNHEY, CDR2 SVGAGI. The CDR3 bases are TGTGCCAGCAGTTACTACTCGGGTGGGGGGAAGCAGTATTTT. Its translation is CASSYYSGGGKQYF.

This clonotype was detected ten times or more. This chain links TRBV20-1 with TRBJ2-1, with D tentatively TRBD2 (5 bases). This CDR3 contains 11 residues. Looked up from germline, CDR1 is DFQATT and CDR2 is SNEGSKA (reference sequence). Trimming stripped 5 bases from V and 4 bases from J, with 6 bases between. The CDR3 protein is CSAGSYNEQFF. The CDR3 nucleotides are TGCAGTGCTGGGAGTTACAATGAGCAGTTCTTC.

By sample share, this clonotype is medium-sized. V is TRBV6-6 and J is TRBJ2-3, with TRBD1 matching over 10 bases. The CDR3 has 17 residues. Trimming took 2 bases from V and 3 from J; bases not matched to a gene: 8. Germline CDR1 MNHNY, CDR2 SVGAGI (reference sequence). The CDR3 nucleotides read TGTGCCAGCAGTTACAACGAGGGACAGGGGAAAACAGATACGCAGTATTTT. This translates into CASSYNEGQGKTDTQYF.

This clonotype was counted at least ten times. The CDR3 DNA follows: TGTGCCAGCAGCTATAGGGGCGGGGAGACCCAGTACTTC. Protein sequence: CASSYRGGETQYF. The V gene is TRBV7-2, the J gene TRBJ2-5; D is tentatively TRBD1 or TRBD2 (5 bases each). The CDR3 length is 13 residues. Germline V gene data show CDR1 as SGHTA and CDR2 as FQGNSA. The germline V and J ends were trimmed by 4 bases and 5 bases, with 11 bases remaining between them.

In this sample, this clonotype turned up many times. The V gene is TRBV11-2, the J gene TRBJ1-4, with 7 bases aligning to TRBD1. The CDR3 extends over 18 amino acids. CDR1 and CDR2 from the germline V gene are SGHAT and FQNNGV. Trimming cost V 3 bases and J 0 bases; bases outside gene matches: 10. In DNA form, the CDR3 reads TGTGCCAGCAGCTTCCCCGGAACAGGGGCCGCAACTAATGAAAAACTGTTTTTT. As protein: CASSFPGTGAATNEKLFF.

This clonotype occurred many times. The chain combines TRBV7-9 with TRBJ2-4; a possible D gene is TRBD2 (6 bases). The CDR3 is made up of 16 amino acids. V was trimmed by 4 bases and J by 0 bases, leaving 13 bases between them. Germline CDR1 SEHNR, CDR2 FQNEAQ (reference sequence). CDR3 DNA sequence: TGTGCCAGCAGCTCGAGGGCGGGGCTAGCCAAAAACATTCAGTACTTC. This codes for CASSSRAGLAKNIQYF.

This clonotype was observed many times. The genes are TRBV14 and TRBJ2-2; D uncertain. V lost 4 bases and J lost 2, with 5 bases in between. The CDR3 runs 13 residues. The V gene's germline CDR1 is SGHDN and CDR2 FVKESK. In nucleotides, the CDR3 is TGTGCCAGCAGCCCCCTTAACACCGGGGAGCTGTTTTTT. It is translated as CASSPLNTGELFF.